These 22 T cell receptor beta chains came from one sample sequenced in a study of T cells in Graves' hyperthyroidism and ophthalmopathy. Amplified TCR beta CDR3 regions derived from RNA transcripts. A first-round RT-PCR of the TCR CDR3 used the HTBI primer set. From the multiplex PCR reads, TCRdb called clonotypes with MiXCR, one entry per CDR3 protein. The sample yields 300,000 to 450,000 distinct CDR3 sequences, approximately 15% seen once. Sequencing was carried out using blood. Every receptor here comes from a woman aged 55 to 70 with Graves' hyperthyroidism.

Worth noting for this clonotype: This may arise from a read error, as a much more abundant clone is one base away. The CDR3 is CSTSSLASGGYEQYF. The CDR3 DNA reads TGCAGTACTAGCAGTTTGGCTAGCGGGGGGTACGAGCAGTACTTC. The chain recombines TRBV20-1 with TRBJ2-7; TRBD2 aligns across 11 bases. The CDR3 has 15 amino acids. Germline V gives CDR1 DFQATT, CDR2 SNEGSKA (reference sequence).

This clonotype appeared a few times. J is TRBJ1-4 and V is TRBV6-2 or TRBV6-3; D perhaps matches TRBD1 (5 bases). Germline V gives CDR1 MNHEY, CDR2 SVGEGT. Trimming removed 10 bases from V and 8 bases from J, with 14 bases in between. The CDR3 loop spans 12 amino acids. Here the CDR3 DNA reads TGTGCCACCAGACCAGGGCGGGAAAAACTGTTTTTT. As protein: CATRPGREKLFF.

The rearrangement joins TRBV4-1 to TRBJ1-3; perhaps TRBD1 as D (5 bases). This CDR3 region has 18 residues. From germline, CDR1 is MGHRA and CDR2 YSYEKL. Trimming left V 0 bases short and J 0 bases short, with 15 bases between. In nucleotides, the CDR3 is TGCGCCAGCAGCCAAGATGGAGGGGATTTAAACTCTGGAAACACCATATATTTT. Translated: CASSQDGGDLNSGNTIYF.

V is TRBV7-8 and J is TRBJ2-3, with no clear D. CDR3 length: 17 amino acids. Germline V lookup: CDR1 SGHVS, CDR2 FQNEAQ. Trimming removed 5 bases from V and 0 bases from J, with 18 bases in between. CDR3 residues: CASSPSGRPLSTDTQYF. In DNA, the CDR3 is TGTGCCAGCAGCCCCTCCGGGCGGCCGTTGAGCACAGATACGCAGTATTTT.

This clonotype was detected only a few times. The genes are TRBV14 and TRBJ1-2; perhaps TRBD1 as D (6 bases). Germline V gives CDR1 SGHDN, CDR2 FVKESK. Trimming stripped 4 bases from V and 7 bases from J, with 16 bases between. This CDR3 has 14 amino acids. The DNA for the CDR3 is TGTGCCAGCAGCCCGCACGTCAGGGGCTTTGGCTACACCTTC. Encoded protein: CASSPHVRGFGYTF.

The chain employs TRBV7-8 and TRBJ2-7; D gene unclear. CDR1 and CDR2 (germline): SGHVS, FQNEAQ. The CDR3 is 11 amino acids. Trimming took off 4 bases at V and 8 bases at J, with 9 bases between the two ends. This CDR3 reads CASSSTLQQYF. CDR3 DNA sequence: TGTGCCAGCAGCTCCACCCTTCAGCAGTACTTC. Full variable domain (missing parts from reference TRBV7-8 and TRBJ2-7): GAGVSQSPRYKVAKRGQDVALRCDPISGHVSLFWYQQALGQGPEFLTYFQNEAQLDKSGLPSDRFFAERPEGSVSTLKIQRTQQEDSAVYLCASSSTLQQYFGPGTRLTVT.

J is TRBJ1-1 and V is TRBV11-1, with D hard to call. Per germline, CDR1 SGHAT and CDR2 FQDESV (reference sequence). This CDR3 comprises 14 residues. V lost 10 bases, J lost 1 base, and 16 bases lay in between. CDR3 nucleotides: TGTGCCACAAGCTTGGCAGAAAAGAACACTGAAGCTTTCTTT. It yields the protein CATSLAEKNTEAFF.

There are a few counts of this clonotype. The CDR3: CASSQADGGVDNSPLHF. In nucleotides, the CDR3 is TGCGCCAGCAGCCAAGCTGACGGCGGGGTCGATAATTCACCCCTCCACTTT. The chain employs TRBV4-1 and TRBJ1-6; no definite D call. This CDR3 region has 17 residues. Germline loops: CDR1 MGHRA, CDR2 YSYEKL. Trimming pared 1 base from V and 5 bases from J, leaving 15 bases between.

This clonotype was detected many times. The chain combines TRBV5-1 with TRBJ2-3, with 8 bases matching TRBD2. V shed 2 bases, J shed 5 bases, and the junction held 7 bases outside the gene matches. The germline gives CDR1 SGHRS, CDR2 YFSETQ. The CDR3 runs to 15 residues. The CDR3 DNA follows: TGCGCCAGCAGCTTTGGACTAGCAGGAGTAGATACGCAGTATTTT. It translates to CASSFGLAGVDTQYF.

The sample holds many counts of this clonotype. This sequence joins TRBV16 and TRBJ1-2; 7 bases fit TRBD1. The J segment lost 5 bases and the V segment lost 0 bases, leaving 3 bases of the junction unmatched. Per the germline V gene, CDR1 is KGHSY and CDR2 is FQNENV. The CDR3 runs to 14 residues. DNA for the CDR3: TGTGCCAGCAGCCAATCAACAGGGGAGTATGGCTACACCTTC. Amino acids: CASSQSTGEYGYTF.

At least ten counts were recorded for this clonotype. V is TRBV27 and J is TRBJ2-5; 7 nucleotides match TRBD1. CDR1 and CDR2 (germline): MNHEY, SMNVEV (reference sequence). J gave up 4 bases and V 5 bases, and 10 bases lay outside the gene matches. This CDR3 has 15 amino acids. CDR3 coding DNA: TGTGCCAGCAGTCCCCGACAGGGTGAGGGAGAGACCCAGTACTTC. This gives the protein CASSPRQGEGETQYF.

This chain joins TRBV30 and TRBJ2-5; possible D gene TRBD2, 5 bases. Germline CDR1 GTSNPN, CDR2 SVGIG (reference sequence). V shed 1 base and J shed 8 bases, with 14 bases lying between them. The CDR3 sequence is 13 residues long. The CDR3 loop reads CAWSGGSRGTQYF. The CDR3 DNA reads TGTGCCTGGAGTGGTGGGAGTCGGGGAACCCAGTACTTC.

The CDR3 reads CASSSGGTRPGELFF. Here the CDR3 DNA reads TGCGCCAGCAGCTCCGGCGGGACTAGGCCCGGGGAGCTGTTTTTT. The V call is TRBV5-1, the J call TRBJ2-2, with TRBD2 identical over 8 bases. The germline V gene has CDR1 SGHRS and CDR2 YFSETQ. This CDR3 is 15 amino acids long. The V segment lost 3 bases and the J segment 6 bases; nucleotides outside the gene matches: 7. Full variable domain (outside the CDR3, taken from reference TRBV5-1 and TRBJ2-2): KAGVTQTPRYLIKTRGQQVTLSCSPISGHRSVSWYQQTPGQGLQFLFEYFSETQRNKGNFPGRFSGRQFSNSRSEMNVSTLELGDSALYLCASSSGGTRPGELFFGEGSRLTVL.

There are a few counts of this clonotype. This rearrangement joins TRBV20-1 to TRBJ2-7; TRBD1 or TRBD2 may be the D gene (5 bases each). CDR3 length equals 15 residues. Between the trimmed V and J ends, which lost 0 bases and 0 bases, there was a span of 12 bases. Germline V gives CDR1 DFQATT, CDR2 SNEGSKA (reference sequence). CDR3: CSARDRDQSSYEQYF. DNA of the CDR3: TGCAGTGCTAGAGATAGGGACCAAAGCTCCTACGAGCAGTACTTC.

This clonotype was seen ten or more times. J is TRBJ2-3 and V is TRBV7-9, with D uncertain. Germline values: CDR1 SEHNR, CDR2 FQNEAQ (reference sequence). The V end lost 10 bases, the J end lost 1 base, and 12 bases lay between the germline ends. The CDR3 length is 13 residues. The CDR3 region has the DNA TGTGCCAAAAAGCCCGAGGGCACAGATACGCAGTATTTT. This gives the protein CAKKPEGTDTQYF.

In its sample, this clonotype was seen many times. The rearrangement joins TRBV3-1 to TRBJ1-5, with D perhaps TRBD1 (5 bases). Germline loops: CDR1 LGHDT, CDR2 YNNKEL (reference sequence). The CDR3 is made up of 14 amino acids. Trimming shortened V by 4 bases and J by 4 bases, and 11 bases separated the two germline ends. CDR3 in amino acids: CASSRQGENQPQHF. Here the CDR3 DNA reads TGTGCCAGCAGCCGGCAGGGTGAGAATCAGCCCCAGCATTTT. Looking up the rest from reference TRBV3-1 and TRBJ1-5 gives the full variable domain: DTAVSQTPKYLVTQMGNDKSIKCEQNLGHDTMYWYKQDSKKFLKIMFSYNNKELIINETVPNRFSPKSPDKAHLNLHINSLELGDSAVYFCASSRQGENQPQHFGDGTRLSIL.

This clonotype was seen repeatedly, ten times or more. The rearrangement joins TRBV11-2 to TRBJ2-3, with TRBD1 as a possible D gene (6 bases). V was pared by 3 bases and J by 11 bases, with 9 bases between. This CDR3 has 11 amino acids. Germline CDR1 SGHAT, CDR2 FQNNGV. The CDR3 here is CASSFRGVQYF. The CDR3 nucleotides are TGTGCCAGCAGCTTCAGGGGAGTGCAGTATTTT.

This clonotype occurred many times. The chain combines TRBV29-1 with TRBJ2-5; 9 nucleotides line up with TRBD1. Trimming removed 3 bases from V and 5 bases from J; junction bases left unmatched: 7. CDR1 and CDR2 from the germline V gene are SQVTM and ANQGSEA. The CDR3 has 14 residues. The CDR3 DNA reads as TGCAGCGTTGATAAGGGACAGGGTCGCGAGACCCAGTACTTC. It specifies CSVDKGQGRETQYF.

This sequence joins TRBV19 and TRBJ2-1; D remains unclear. The CDR3 runs to 12 residues. Between the trimmed V and J ends, which lost 6 bases and 15 bases, there was a span of 18 bases. Per germline, CDR1 LNHDA and CDR2 SQIVND (reference sequence). CDR3 region: CASRGPTPPRFF. The CDR3 DNA reads TGTGCCAGTAGGGGCCCGACACCCCCTCGGTTCTTC. Drawing the rest from reference TRBV19 and TRBJ2-1, the complete variable domain is DGGITQSPKYLFRKEGQNVTLSCEQNLNHDAMYWYRQDPGQGLRLIYYSQIVNDFQKGDIAEGYSVSREKKESFPLTVTSAQKNPTAFYLCASRGPTPPRFFGPGTRLTVL.

This clonotype has a count of ten or more. The chain couples TRBV6-5 to TRBJ2-7, with D uncertain. CDR1 and CDR2 from the germline V gene are MNHEY and SVGAGI. V was pared by 2 bases and J by 0 bases, with 5 bases between. This CDR3 has 13 amino acids. CDR3 loop: CASSYATSYEQYF. DNA for the CDR3: TGTGCCAGCAGTTACGCTACCTCCTACGAGCAGTACTTC.

This clonotype was seen at least ten times. The genes are TRBV12-3 or TRBV12-4 and TRBJ2-7; D is possibly TRBD1 or TRBD2 (5 bases each). The CDR3 length is 14 residues. V lost 4 bases and J 8 bases, leaving 18 bases between the germline ends. Here the CDR3 DNA reads TGTGCCAGCAGTTCTTCCGGGACGGGTTTTAAGCAGTACTTC. Translating it yields CASSSSGTGFKQYF.

Here the CDR3 reads CASSQEDYEQYF. As DNA, the CDR3 is TGTGCCAGCAGCCAAGAGGACTACGAGCAGTACTTC. The chain carries TRBV11-2 and TRBJ2-7, with D unclear. Germline CDR1 reads SGHAT; CDR2 reads FQNNGV. The CDR3 is made up of 12 amino acids. V was cut by 5 bases and J by 3 bases, with 8 bases left in between.